One T cell receptor beta chain is described in this entry. Treatment reported: about 20 received Ad26.COV2.S at low or high dose, single or two shots; about 5 received placebo; per-sample allocation not given. All samples were drawn on day 63, counting from the first vaccine or placebo injection. Trimming removed 5 bases from V and 0 bases from J, with 23 bases in between. The germline gives CDR1 SGHVS, CDR2 FQNEAQ. The CDR3 has 19 residues. These data originate in a study of Ad26.COV2.S vaccination and SARS-CoV-2 variants. The assay was immunoSEQ multiplex PCR, and TCRdb's table has in-frame clones only and misses some. The data show roughly 460,000 clones, 80% to 90% seen once.

Sequenced material: peripheral blood, taken in a trial of Ad26.COV2.S vaccine versus placebo. This TCR was sampled from a person between 18 and 65 years old who received the Ad26.COV2.S COVID-19 vaccine or a placebo. The V and J genes are TRBV7-8 and TRBJ2-1; a possible D gene is TRBD2 (6 bases). The CDR3 here is CASSRGEGWGLGSYNEQFF. CDR3 sequence (DNA): TGTGCCAGCAGCCGAGGAGAGGGTTGGGGACTGGGCTCCTACAATGAGCAGTTCTTC.